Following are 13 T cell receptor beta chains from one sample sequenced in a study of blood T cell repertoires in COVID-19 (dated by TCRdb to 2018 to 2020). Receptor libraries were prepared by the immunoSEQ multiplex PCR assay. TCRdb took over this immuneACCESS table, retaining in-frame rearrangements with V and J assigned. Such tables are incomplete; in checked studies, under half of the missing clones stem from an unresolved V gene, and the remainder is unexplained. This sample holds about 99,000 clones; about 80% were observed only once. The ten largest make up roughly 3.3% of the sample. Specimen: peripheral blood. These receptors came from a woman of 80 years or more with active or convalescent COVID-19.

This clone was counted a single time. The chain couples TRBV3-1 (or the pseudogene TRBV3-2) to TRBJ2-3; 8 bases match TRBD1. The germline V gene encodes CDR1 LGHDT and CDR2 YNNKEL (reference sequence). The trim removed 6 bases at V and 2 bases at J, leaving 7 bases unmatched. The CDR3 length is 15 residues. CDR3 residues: CASSGRGLSTDTQYF. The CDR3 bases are TGTGCCAGCAGTGGCAGGGGGCTCTCCACAGATACGCAGTATTTT.

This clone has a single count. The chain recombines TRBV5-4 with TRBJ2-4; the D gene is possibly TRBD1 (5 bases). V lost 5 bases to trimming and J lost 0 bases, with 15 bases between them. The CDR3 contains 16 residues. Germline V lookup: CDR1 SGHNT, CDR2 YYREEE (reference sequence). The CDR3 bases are TGTGCCAGCAGTCCCCAAGGGGATTTAGCCAAAAACATTCAGTACTTC. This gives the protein CASSPQGDLAKNIQYF.

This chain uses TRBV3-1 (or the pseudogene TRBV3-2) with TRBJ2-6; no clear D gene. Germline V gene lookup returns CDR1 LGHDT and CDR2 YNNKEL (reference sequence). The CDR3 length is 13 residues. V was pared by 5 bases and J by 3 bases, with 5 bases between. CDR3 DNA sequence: TGTGCCAGCAGCGTCTTTGGGGCCAACGTCCTGACTTTC. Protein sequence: CASSVFGANVLTF.

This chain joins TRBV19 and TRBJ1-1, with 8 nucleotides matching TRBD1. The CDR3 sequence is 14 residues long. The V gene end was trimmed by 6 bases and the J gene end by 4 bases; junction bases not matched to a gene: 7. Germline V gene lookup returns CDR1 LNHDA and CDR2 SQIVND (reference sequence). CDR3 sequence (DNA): TGTGCCAGTAGCAACAGGGGGGCGGGCACTGAAGCTTTCTTT. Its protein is CASSNRGAGTEAFF. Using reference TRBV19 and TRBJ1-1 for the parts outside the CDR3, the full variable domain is DGGITQSPKYLFRKEGQNVTLSCEQNLNHDAMYWYRQDPGQGLRLIYYSQIVNDFQKGDIAEGYSVSREKKESFPLTVTSAQKNPTAFYLCASSNRGAGTEAFFGQGTRLTVV.

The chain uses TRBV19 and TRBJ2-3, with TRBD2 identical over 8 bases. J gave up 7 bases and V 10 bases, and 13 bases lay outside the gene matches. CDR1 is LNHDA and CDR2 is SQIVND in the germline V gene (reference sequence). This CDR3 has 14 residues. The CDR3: CATLQAGEVNTQYF. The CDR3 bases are TGTGCCACACTGCAAGCGGGAGAGGTAAATACGCAGTATTTT.

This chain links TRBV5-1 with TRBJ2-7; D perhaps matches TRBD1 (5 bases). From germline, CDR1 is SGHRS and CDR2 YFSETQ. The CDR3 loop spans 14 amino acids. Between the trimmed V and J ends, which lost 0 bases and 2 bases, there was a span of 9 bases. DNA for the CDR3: TGCGCCAGCAGCTTGGATGGGGCAGCCTACGAGCAGTACTTC. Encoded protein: CASSLDGAAYEQYF.

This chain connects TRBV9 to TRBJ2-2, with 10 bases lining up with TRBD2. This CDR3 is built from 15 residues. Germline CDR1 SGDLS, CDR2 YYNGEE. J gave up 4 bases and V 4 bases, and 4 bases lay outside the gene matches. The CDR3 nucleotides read TGTGCCAGCAGCAGGCTAGCGGGAGCCACCGGGGAGCTGTTTTTT. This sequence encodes CASSRLAGATGELFF.

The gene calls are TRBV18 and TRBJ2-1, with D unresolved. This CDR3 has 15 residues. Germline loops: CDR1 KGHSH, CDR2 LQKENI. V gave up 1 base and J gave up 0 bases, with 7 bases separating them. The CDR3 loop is CASSPLASSYNEQFF. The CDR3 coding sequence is TGTGCCAGCTCACCACTTGCTAGCTCCTACAATGAGCAGTTCTTC.

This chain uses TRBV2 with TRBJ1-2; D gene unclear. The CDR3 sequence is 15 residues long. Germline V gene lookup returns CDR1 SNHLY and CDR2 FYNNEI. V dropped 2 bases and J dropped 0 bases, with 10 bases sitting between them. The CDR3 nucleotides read TGTGCCAGCAGTGAAAGGCAGCGTACTAACTATGGCTACACCTTC. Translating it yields CASSERQRTNYGYTF.

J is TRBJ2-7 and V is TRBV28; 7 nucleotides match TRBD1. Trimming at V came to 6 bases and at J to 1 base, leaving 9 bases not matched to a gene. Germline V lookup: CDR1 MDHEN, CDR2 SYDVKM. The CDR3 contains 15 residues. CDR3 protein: CASSPGTEVSYEQYF. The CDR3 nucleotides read TGTGCCAGCAGCCCAGGGACAGAAGTTTCCTACGAGCAGTACTTC.

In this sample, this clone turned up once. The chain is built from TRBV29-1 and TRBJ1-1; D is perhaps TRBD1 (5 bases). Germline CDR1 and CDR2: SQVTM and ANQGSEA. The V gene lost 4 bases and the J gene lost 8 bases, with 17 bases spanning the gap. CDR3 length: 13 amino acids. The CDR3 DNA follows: TGCAGCGTTGTGTCGGGGGGTCCATCCGAAGCTTTCTTT. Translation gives CSVVSGGPSEAFF.

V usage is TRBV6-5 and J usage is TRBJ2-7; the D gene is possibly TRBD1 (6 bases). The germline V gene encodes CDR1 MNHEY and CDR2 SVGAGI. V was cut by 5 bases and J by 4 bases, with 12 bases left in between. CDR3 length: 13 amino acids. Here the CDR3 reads CASSKQQGYEQYF. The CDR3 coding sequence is TGTGCCAGCAGTAAACAACAGGGTTACGAGCAGTACTTC.

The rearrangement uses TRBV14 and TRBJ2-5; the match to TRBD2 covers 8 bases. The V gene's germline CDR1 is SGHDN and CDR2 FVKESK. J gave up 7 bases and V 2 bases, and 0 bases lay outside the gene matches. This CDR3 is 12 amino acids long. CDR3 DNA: TGTGCCAGCAGCCAACTAGCGGGGACCCAGTACTTC. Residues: CASSQLAGTQYF.